This TCR beta chain was captured in a study of tumor-infiltrating lymphocytes in localized non-small cell lung cancer. The CDR3 spans 15 residues. As for this clone: Antigen specificity is unknown.

TCRdb's copy holds only in-frame clones and misses some; the assay was immunoSEQ multiplex PCR. The sample has over 10,000 clones; roughly 85% are singletons. Study-wide points: TCR sequencing covered a subset of patients with enough tissue.

The rearrangement uses TRBV12-2 and TRBJ1-2; the DNA was not compared with TRBD1, the D call given in the table. TRBV12-2 is recorded as a pseudogene. Sequenced material: uninvolved lung tissue not adjacent to the tumor. This TCR came from a human donor with non-small cell lung cancer. DNA of the CDR3: TGTGCAAGTCGCTTAGCACCGGGACAGGGGCATGGCTACACCTTC. Encoded protein: CASRLAPGQGHGYTF.